This is a list of T cell receptor beta chains from one sample in a study of blood T cell repertoires in COVID-19. Only in-frame clones appear in the TCRdb table, and some are missing; sequencing was by immunoSEQ multiplex PCR. The sample includes roughly 27,000 clones, nearly 90% seen only once; the top ten take about a tenth. Material for sequencing was peripheral blood. These receptors originate from a human donor in a cohort sampled during active COVID-19. The CDR3 runs from the conserved cysteine through the conserved F or W. D genes are given only for firm matches. Size is omitted from some rows. Given values are once, few, many or a class for expanded clones.

J: TRBJ2-7; D: TRBD2; size: few; V: TRBV3-1/TRBV3-2; CDR3: CASSQKGSGTSGYYEQYF; DNA: TGTGCCAGCAGCCAAAAAGGATCAGGGACTAGCGGATACTACGAGCAGTACTTC
J: TRBJ2-1; D: TRBD1; size: NA; V: TRBV10-3; CDR3: CAIRGQDSYNEQFF; DNA: TGTGCCATCAGAGGACAGGACTCCTACAATGAGCAGTTCTTC
J: TRBJ1-1; D: NA; size: NA; V: TRBV19; CDR3: CAALDRTNTEAFF; DNA: TGTGCCGCCCTAGACAGAACGAACACTGAAGCTTTCTTT
J: TRBJ1-1; D: TRBD1; size: NA; V: TRBV2; CDR3: CATSTGVRNTEAFF; DNA: TGTGCCACCTCGACAGGGGTTAGGAACACTGAAGCTTTCTTT
J: TRBJ2-1; D: TRBD1; size: NA; V: TRBV2; CDR3: CASRTGVRQFF; DNA: TGTGCCAGCAGGACAGGGGTCAGGCAGTTCTTC
J: TRBJ1-6; D: TRBD1; size: NA; V: TRBV4-1; CDR3: CASSPPGQGWGNSPLHF; DNA: TGCGCCAGCAGCCCCCCGGGACAGGGGTGGGGTAATTCACCCCTCCACTTT
J: TRBJ1-3; D: NA; size: NA; V: TRBV10-3; CDR3: CAISPTGQGNTIYF; DNA: TGTGCCATCAGTCCTACGGGACAAGGAAACACCATATATTTT
J: TRBJ1-4; D: NA; size: NA; V: TRBV3-1/TRBV3-2; CDR3: CASSPQQGNEKLFF; DNA: TGTGCCAGCAGCCCCCAGCAGGGAAATGAAAAACTGTTTTTT
J: TRBJ2-5; D: TRBD2; size: NA; V: TRBV28; CDR3: CASSSPGLAISQNQETQYF; DNA: TGTGCCAGCAGTTCGCCCGGACTAGCTATAAGCCAAAACCAAGAGACCCAGTACTTC
J: TRBJ2-7; D: TRBD1; size: NA; V: TRBV5-6; CDR3: CASSLLGADRDSEQYF; DNA: TGTGCCAGCAGCTTGTTGGGAGCGGACAGGGACTCCGAGCAGTACTTC
J: TRBJ1-6; D: NA; size: NA; V: TRBV7-9; CDR3: CASAGSYNSPLHF; DNA: TGTGCCAGCGCGGGCTCCTATAATTCACCCCTCCACTTT
J: TRBJ2-2; D: TRBD1; size: NA; V: TRBV5-5; CDR3: CASSRGTGGTGELFF; DNA: TGTGCCAGCAGCCGTGGGACAGGGGGTACCGGGGAGCTGTTTTTT
J: TRBJ2-7; D: NA; size: once; V: TRBV29-1; CDR3: CSVGRDPSYEQYF; DNA: TGCAGCGTTGGTCGGGATCCCTCCTACGAGCAGTACTTC
J: TRBJ2-7; D: NA; size: NA; V: TRBV20-1; CDR3: CSAGQNYEQYF; DNA: TGCAGTGCTGGACAAAACTACGAGCAGTACTTC
J: TRBJ1-1; D: NA; size: once; V: TRBV7-8; CDR3: CASSLGRSYEAFF; DNA: TGTGCCAGCAGCCTAGGCCGGAGCTATGAAGCTTTCTTT
J: TRBJ2-3; D: TRBD2; size: NA; V: TRBV5-1; CDR3: CASSLTSDSTDTQYF; DNA: TGCGCCAGCAGCCTGACTAGCGACAGCACAGATACGCAGTATTTT
J: TRBJ1-6; D: TRBD1; size: NA; V: TRBV28; CDR3: CASSTPRQGASSPLHF; DNA: TGTGCCAGCAGTACCCCCCGACAGGGAGCTTCTTCACCCCTCCACTTT
J: TRBJ1-1; D: TRBD1; size: few; V: TRBV19; CDR3: CASRNRGTGMNTEAFF; DNA: TGTGCCAGTAGAAACCGCGGGACAGGTATGAACACTGAAGCTTTCTTT
J: TRBJ1-4; D: NA; size: NA; V: TRBV6-2/TRBV6-3; CDR3: CASSYVINIPNEKLFF; DNA: TGTGCCAGCAGTTACGTAATCAACATCCCGAATGAAAAACTGTTTTTT